This entry is about one TCR beta chain. Assay: immunoSEQ multiplex PCR; the TCRdb copy retains only in-frame clones and omits some. The sample includes about 170,000 clones, about nine tenths of them seen just once. This sample was taken from a study of T cell responses to AZD1222 COVID-19 vaccine. The CDR3 extends over 16 amino acids. V trimming: 5 bases; J trimming: 4 bases; junction bases outside the gene matches: 9. Germline loops: CDR1 LGHDT, CDR2 YNNKEL (reference sequence). This TCR was recovered from an adult in good health. The sequences come from peripheral blood, collected on day 0 of AZD1222 vaccination. J is TRBJ2-3 and V is TRBV3-1 (or the pseudogene TRBV3-2); 10 bases fit TRBD2. The CDR3 loop reads CASSNTSGELADTQYF. CDR3 DNA: TGTGCCAGCAGCAACACTAGCGGGGAATTGGCAGATACGCAGTATTTT.